These 18 T cell receptor beta chains originate from one sample sequenced in a study of CD8+CD57+ T cells in acquired aplastic anemia. Patients chosen for sequencing had CD8+CD57+ cells that had expanded, as shown by flow cytometry. For CDR3 and TCR beta VDJ profiling, genomic DNA was the template used. TCRdb fed the reads into MiXCR, producing one record per CDR3 protein. The sample yields under 250,000 distinct CDR3 sequences, around half seen once. The sequencing input was sorted CD4+, CD8+, or CD8+CD57+ T cells (not recorded which) from PBMCs. These TCRs come from a human donor with aplastic anemia.

Concerning this clonotype itself: It may be a read error: a sequence one base away is much more abundant. The chain has TRBV7-2 and TRBJ1-1; D is unresolved. CDR1 and CDR2 from the germline V gene are SGHTA and FQGNSA. The CDR3 has 14 amino acids. CDR3 sequence (DNA): TGTGCCTGCAGCTTAACGTGGGGGAACACTGAAGCTTTCTTT. Translated: CACSLTWGNTEAFF.

This clonotype was found once. The chain employs TRBV29-1 and TRBJ2-5; 13 bases are a match to TRBD2. The CDR3 has 14 amino acids. Losses at the gene ends were 4 bases for V and 5 bases for J; bases not matched to a gene: 4. CDR1 is SQVTM, CDR2 ANQGSEA, per germline. The CDR3 loop is CSVGTSGRVETQYF. The CDR3, as DNA: TGCAGCGTTGGGACTAGCGGGAGAGTGGAGACCCAGTACTTC.

The genes are TRBV25-1 and TRBJ2-7, with TRBD2 matching 9 bases. The CDR3 extends over 17 amino acids. Losses at the gene ends were 3 bases for V and 1 base for J; bases not matched to a gene: 10. Germline lookup yields CDR1 MGHDK and CDR2 SYGVNS. CDR3 nucleotides: TGTGCCAGCAGTGACGGGGCGGGGGGGCCGAGGTCCTACGAGCAGTACTTC. This encodes CASSDGAGGPRSYEQYF.

This clonotype was detected many times. This chain connects TRBV19 to TRBJ2-2; the match to TRBD1 covers 7 bases. The CDR3 has 17 amino acids. Trimming cost V 4 bases and J 5 bases; bases outside gene matches: 13. The germline V gene encodes CDR1 LNHDA and CDR2 SQIVND (reference sequence). This CDR3 reads CASSRFADRLDTGELFF. The CDR3 DNA reads as TGTGCCAGTAGTAGGTTCGCGGACAGGCTTGATACCGGGGAGCTGTTTTTT. The variable domain in full, with the rest retrieved from reference TRBV19 and TRBJ2-2, is DGGITQSPKYLFRKEGQNVTLSCEQNLNHDAMYWYRQDPGQGLRLIYYSQIVNDFQKGDIAEGYSVSREKKESFPLTVTSAQKNPTAFYLCASSRFADRLDTGELFFGEGSRLTVL.

This clonotype has only one observation. A much larger clone is a single base away; this may be a read error. V is TRBV11-2 and J is TRBJ2-7; 11 nucleotides agree with TRBD2. The CDR3 runs 17 residues. Trimming at V came to 5 bases and at J to 2 bases, leaving 11 bases not matched to a gene. Per the germline V gene, CDR1 is SGHAT and CDR2 is FQNNGV. The CDR3 DNA reads TGTGCCAGCAGCCCAAAACGAGGGACTAGCGGTCCCTACGAGCAGTACTTC. Its translation: CASSPKRGTSGPYEQYF.

This clonotype came up a few times. This chain joins TRBV6-2 or TRBV6-3 and TRBJ1-5, with a possible D match to TRBD1 (5 bases). V lost 5 bases and J 1 base, leaving 18 bases between the germline ends. CDR1 is MNHEY, CDR2 SVGEGT, per germline. CDR3 length: 17 residues. CDR3 residues: CASSHRLRRGSNQPQHF. The CDR3 nucleotides read TGTGCCAGCAGTCACCGGCTCCGGAGGGGAAGCAATCAGCCCCAGCATTTT.

In this sample, this clonotype turned up a few times. V is TRBV6-2 or TRBV6-3 and J is TRBJ2-1; D unclear. This CDR3 contains 12 residues. CDR1 is MNHEY and CDR2 is SVGEGT in the germline V gene. The germline V and J ends were trimmed by 3 bases and 6 bases, with 6 bases remaining between them. The CDR3 is CASSYGGNEQFF. The CDR3 DNA reads TGTGCCAGCAGTTATGGTGGCAATGAGCAGTTCTTC.

This clonotype was observed at least ten times. The chain couples TRBV19 to TRBJ1-1; D not resolved. CDR3 size: 12 residues. Trimming took 5 bases from V and 0 from J, leaving 4 bases between them. In germline, CDR1 is LNHDA, CDR2 SQIVND (reference sequence). The CDR3, as DNA: TGTGCCAGTAGTCACGTGAACACTGAAGCTTTCTTT. Protein: CASSHVNTEAFF.

This clonotype has ten or more counts. V is TRBV4-3 and J is TRBJ2-1; TRBD1 matches 7 bases. This CDR3 spans 15 amino acids. Germline V gives CDR1 LGHNA, CDR2 YSLEER. Trimming cost V 0 bases and J 8 bases; bases outside gene matches: 7. The CDR3 is CASSQDGQGVDEQFF. As DNA, the CDR3 is TGCGCCAGCAGCCAAGATGGGCAGGGGGTTGATGAGCAGTTCTTC.

There are many counts of this clonotype. The gene calls are TRBV20-1 and TRBJ2-2; 7 bases are shared with TRBD2. J gave up 7 bases and V 2 bases, and 7 bases lay outside the gene matches. The CDR3 runs to 14 residues. Germline V gene data show CDR1 as DFQATT and CDR2 as SNEGSKA (reference sequence). Here the CDR3 DNA reads TGCAGTGCTAGACCCTTGGGGGGGTACGGGGAGCTGTTTTTT. Encoded protein: CSARPLGGYGELFF.

V gene TRBV10-3 combines with J gene TRBJ2-5; possible D gene TRBD1, 5 bases. Per the germline V gene, CDR1 is ENHRY and CDR2 is SYGVKD. Trimming pared 11 bases from V and 2 bases from J, leaving 12 bases between. CDR3 length: 12 amino acids. CDR3 sequence reads: CAARTSQETQYF. The CDR3 region has the DNA TGTGCCGCCCGGACATCACAAGAGACCCAGTACTTC.

The V and J genes are TRBV5-6 and TRBJ1-1; TRBD1 aligns across 8 bases. J was trimmed by 1 base and V by 5 bases; bases with no gene match: 4. The CDR3 is 14 residues long. Germline V gene data show CDR1 as SGHDT and CDR2 as YYEEEE. CDR3 nucleotides: TGTGCCAGCAGAACGGGACAGGCGAACACTGAAGCTTTCTTT. Translating gives CASRTGQANTEAFF.

This chain links TRBV6-1 with TRBJ1-1; a weak D match, TRBD1 (6 bases). This CDR3 is built from 15 residues. Germline loops: CDR1 MNHNS, CDR2 SASEGT. V lost 5 bases and J lost 2, with 15 bases in between. This CDR3 reads CASSYPRTANTEAFF. The CDR3, as DNA: TGTGCCAGCAGTTATCCACGGACAGCCAACACTGAAGCTTTCTTT.

This chain links TRBV10-3 with TRBJ1-3; 8 bases are shared with TRBD1. CDR1 and CDR2 from the germline V gene are ENHRY and SYGVKD. The CDR3 length is 16 residues. V shed 1 base and J 2 bases; nucleotides not matched to a gene: 4. CDR3 sequence reads: CAISELLTGAGNTIYF. As DNA, the CDR3 is TGTGCCATCAGTGAGTTGTTGACAGGGGCTGGAAACACCATATATTTT.

This clonotype was observed once. The chain has TRBV5-6 and TRBJ2-1; TRBD2 matches at 7 bases. Germline CDR1 and CDR2: SGHDT and YYEEEE. The CDR3 has 15 residues. Germline trimming cut 3 bases from V and 3 bases from J; bases unmatched to any gene: 6. The CDR3 DNA sequence: TGTGCCAGCAGCTCGATTACGGGGGGCTACAATGAGCAGTTCTTC. Residues: CASSSITGGYNEQFF. Full variable domain (remainder filled in from reference TRBV5-6 and TRBJ2-1): DAGVTQSPTHLIKTRGQQVTLRCSPKSGHDTVSWYQQALGQGPQFIFQYYEEEERQRGNFPDRFSGHQFPNYSSELNVNALLLGDSALYLCASSSITGGYNEQFFGPGTRLTVL.

The chain couples TRBV7-9 to TRBJ1-6; D is unclear. The CDR3 totals 14 residues. Trimming left V 1 base short and J 6 bases short, with 7 bases between. Germline V CDR1 and CDR2: SEHNR, FQNEAQ (reference sequence). CDR3 loop: CASSLVLSNSPLHF. For the CDR3, the DNA is TGTGCCAGCAGCTTAGTATTGAGTAATTCACCCCTCCACTTT.

This sequence joins TRBV29-1 and TRBJ1-1; D possibly corresponds to TRBD1 (5 bases). V was clipped by 6 bases and J by 0 bases, with 8 bases between them. The germline gives CDR1 SQVTM, CDR2 ANQGSEA. The length of the CDR3 is 12 residues. In nucleotides, the CDR3 is TGCAGCGTCCAGGGAATGAACACTGAAGCTTTCTTT. Translating it yields CSVQGMNTEAFF.

This clonotype was detected ten times or more. The genes are TRBV7-9 and TRBJ2-1; D remains unclear. The CDR3 is 14 residues long. Germline loops: CDR1 SEHNR, CDR2 FQNEAQ (reference sequence). V was clipped by 4 bases and J by 7 bases, with 14 bases between them. CDR3 coding DNA: TGTGCCAGCAGCTCACGACCCCTTATTAATGAGCAGTTCTTC. Residues: CASSSRPLINEQFF.